These 32 T cell receptor beta chains were sequenced from one sample in a study of blood T cell repertoires in COVID-19. TCRdb keeps only in-frame clones here, not all; method: immunoSEQ multiplex PCR. Counted here are around 250,000 clones, over 65% occurring once; the ten biggest clones make up about 4.3%. Sequencing input: peripheral blood. These TCRs come from a man between 60 and 75 years old who had recovered from COVID-19.

The V call is TRBV29-1, the J call TRBJ2-4, with 13 bases lining up with TRBD2. The CDR3 covers 13 residues. V was clipped by 6 bases and J by 5 bases; unmatched bases: 1. The germline CDR1 and CDR2 sequences are SQVTM and ANQGSEA. The CDR3 is CSVGTSGENIQYF. The CDR3 DNA reads TGCAGCGTGGGGACTAGCGGGGAAAACATTCAGTACTTC.

This chain links TRBV24-1 with TRBJ1-5; 7 bases are shared with TRBD1. Germline V CDR1 and CDR2: KGHDR, SFDVKD. V dropped 9 bases and J dropped 2; count of bases not matched to a gene: 12. This CDR3 spans 16 amino acids. The CDR3 DNA reads as TGTGCCACCGACCGGGATAGGGGGCTCGGCAATCAGCCCCAGCATTTT. It yields the protein CATDRDRGLGNQPQHF.

The chain couples TRBV7-9 to TRBJ2-6, with 7 bases that match TRBD1. From germline, CDR1 is SEHNR and CDR2 FQNEAQ (reference sequence). The CDR3 is 17 amino acids. Trimming removed 2 bases from V and 0 bases from J; junction bases left unmatched: 4. CDR3 protein: CASSLTGTASGANVLTF. The CDR3 DNA is TGTGCCAGCAGCTTAACTGGGACAGCCTCTGGGGCCAACGTCCTGACTTTC.

The genes are TRBV27 and TRBJ1-1; D remains unclear. The CDR3 has 13 residues. V was clipped by 5 bases and J by 5 bases, with 12 bases between them. Germline loops: CDR1 MNHEY, CDR2 SMNVEV (reference sequence). DNA for the CDR3: TGTGCCAGCAGTCCTATCAAGCTTACTGAAGCTTTCTTT. This translates into CASSPIKLTEAFF.

The CDR3 DNA reads TGCGCCAGCAGCCCCGACGGGTTTCCGCGGGGAGGCTACACCTTC. Its translation: CASSPDGFPRGGYTF. The chain couples TRBV5-1 to TRBJ1-2; D is ambiguous. Trimming shortened V by 4 bases and J by 8 bases, and 21 bases separated the two germline ends. The CDR3 is made up of 15 amino acids. CDR1 is SGHRS, CDR2 YFSETQ, per germline.

This chain uses TRBV3-1 (or the pseudogene TRBV3-2) with TRBJ1-5; D ambiguous. Germline CDR1 reads LGHDT; CDR2 reads YNNKEL (reference sequence). There are 13 residues in the CDR3. Trimming pared 1 base from V and 5 bases from J, leaving 6 bases between. DNA of the CDR3: TGTGCCAGCAGCCAAGTGTCGGATCAGCCCCAGCATTTT. It is translated as CASSQVSDQPQHF.

Here the CDR3 DNA reads TGTGCCAGCAGTGAGGGTTATGGCAATCAGCCCCAGCATTTT. Protein sequence: CASSEGYGNQPQHF. This chain links TRBV27 with TRBJ1-5; D is unresolved. V lost 5 bases and J lost 2, with 10 bases in between. CDR1 MNHEY and CDR2 SMNVEV come from the germline V gene (reference sequence). The CDR3 runs 14 residues.

The gene calls are TRBV19 and TRBJ2-2, with 10 bases lining up with TRBD1. The V segment lost 6 bases and the J segment 0 bases; nucleotides outside the gene matches: 4. The CDR3 loop spans 16 amino acids. The germline CDR1 and CDR2 sequences are LNHDA and SQIVND (reference sequence). For the CDR3, the DNA is TGTGCCAGTAGGCTGACAGGGGGCGCGAACACCGGGGAGCTGTTTTTT. It yields the protein CASRLTGGANTGELFF. Complete variable domain (other parts from reference TRBV19 and TRBJ2-2): DGGITQSPKYLFRKEGQNVTLSCEQNLNHDAMYWYRQDPGQGLRLIYYSQIVNDFQKGDIAEGYSVSREKKESFPLTVTSAQKNPTAFYLCASRLTGGANTGELFFGEGSRLTVL.

V and J are TRBV3-1 (or the pseudogene TRBV3-2) and TRBJ1-6; TRBD1 is a possible D gene (5 bases). The CDR3 is 17 amino acids. The ends were cut back, 0 bases at V and 9 bases at J, with 18 bases in the middle. Germline CDR1 and CDR2: LGHDT and YNNKEL (reference sequence). DNA for the CDR3: TGTGCCAGCAGCCAAGATGGGGCAGGGCTTAGGGGTTCACCCCTCCACTTT. It encodes CASSQDGAGLRGSPLHF.

The genes are TRBV27 and TRBJ1-6; 9 nucleotides align to TRBD1. Germline V gene data show CDR1 as MNHEY and CDR2 as SMNVEV (reference sequence). J lost 9 bases, V lost 0 bases, and 6 bases had no gene match. The CDR3 is 16 amino acids. CDR3 region: CASSLSSGTGSSPLHF. The CDR3 DNA is TGTGCCAGCAGTTTATCGTCCGGGACAGGGAGTTCACCCCTCCACTTT.

V is TRBV10-3 and J is TRBJ2-1; TRBD1 agrees at 7 bases. This CDR3 is built from 16 residues. V lost 6 bases, J lost 2 bases, and 10 bases stayed unmatched. Germline-derived CDR1 and CDR2 are ENHRY and SYGVKD. The DNA of the CDR3 is TGTGCCATCAGGAAAAATCTGCAGGGGGCCTACAATGAGCAGTTCTTC. This translates into CAIRKNLQGAYNEQFF.

This clone was seen more than once but under ten times. V gene TRBV7-8 combines with J gene TRBJ1-6; TRBD1 might be the D (5 bases). There are 13 residues in the CDR3. V lost 4 bases and J 6 bases, leaving 7 bases between the germline ends. Germline CDR1 is SGHVS and CDR2 is FQNEAQ. CDR3 residues: CASSSDSNSPLHF. CDR3 sequence (DNA): TGTGCCAGCAGCTCCGACAGTAATTCACCCCTCCACTTT.

CDR3 coding DNA: TGTGCCAGCAGCAAATCTACCGACTACTACAATGAGCAGTTCTTC. Amino acids: CASSKSTDYYNEQFF. The chain uses TRBV7-2 and TRBJ2-1; the D gene is possibly TRBD2 (5 bases). Trimming took off 5 bases at V and 3 bases at J, with 14 bases between the two ends. This CDR3 has 15 amino acids. Germline CDR1 SGHTA, CDR2 FQGNSA.

V gene TRBV7-3 combines with J gene TRBJ2-6; maybe TRBD1 (5 bases). From germline, CDR1 is SGHTA and CDR2 FQGTGA. This CDR3 contains 14 residues. Trimming pared 5 bases from V and 2 bases from J, leaving 7 bases between. The CDR3 nucleotides are TGTGCCAGCAGCGACAGTCCTGGGGCCAACGTCCTGACTTTC. It codes for CASSDSPGANVLTF.

CDR3 sequence: CASSRGLAGGRETQYF. CDR3 bases: TGTGCCAGCAGCCGCGGACTAGCGGGGGGCCGTGAGACCCAGTACTTC. The rearrangement links TRBV7-2 to TRBJ2-5; TRBD2 matches at 14 bases. V lost 5 bases to trimming and J lost 5 bases; unmatched junction nucleotides: 7. The CDR3 spans 16 residues. Germline CDR1 is SGHTA and CDR2 is FQGNSA.

This clone was counted between two and nine times. The V gene is TRBV28, the J gene TRBJ2-7; 15 bases map to TRBD2. Germline V lookup: CDR1 MDHEN, CDR2 SYDVKM. The CDR3 covers 17 residues. V was pared by 5 bases and J by 2 bases, with 7 bases of the junction left unmatched. The CDR3 sequence: CASSAPGLAGGTYEQYF. DNA of the CDR3: TGTGCCAGCAGTGCGCCGGGACTAGCGGGGGGAACCTACGAGCAGTACTTC. The whole variable domain, remainder taken from reference TRBV28 and TRBJ2-7, is DVKVTQSSRYLVKRTGEKVFLECVQDMDHENMFWYRQDPGLGLRLIYFSYDVKMKEKGDIPEGYSVSREKKERFSLILESASTNQTSMYLCASSAPGLAGGTYEQYFGPGTRLTVT.

V gene TRBV21-1 combines with J gene TRBJ2-7; TRBD1, the D gene given by the table, was not confirmed from the DNA. TRBV21-1 is termed a pseudogene. This CDR3 has 15 amino acids. The CDR3 nucleotides read TGTGCCAGCAGCAAAGAGGGGGCTGGGGTCTACGAGCAGTACTTC. Translating gives CASSKEGAGVYEQYF.

On this clone itself: Other DNA sequences in this sample translate to the same CDR3. This sequence joins TRBV19 and TRBJ1-2; perhaps TRBD1 as D (5 bases). The CDR3 length is 15 residues. Trimming took off 5 bases at V and 2 bases at J, with 15 bases between the two ends. Germline values: CDR1 LNHDA, CDR2 SQIVND (reference sequence). As DNA, the CDR3 is TGTGCCAGTAGTGCCCCCGGCCAGGGCAACTATGGCTACACCTTC. Its translation: CASSAPGQGNYGYTF.

The J gene is TRBJ2-2, the V gene TRBV29-1, with 7 nucleotides matching TRBD1. The CDR3 sequence is 14 residues long. After removal of 7 bases from V and 4 bases from J, the junction contained 9 bases not matched to a gene. Germline values: CDR1 SQVTM, CDR2 ANQGSEA. The DNA for the CDR3 is TGCAGCGCCTACAGGGGCAGACCCACCGGGGAGCTGTTTTTT. This encodes CSAYRGRPTGELFF.

The chain combines TRBV10-3 with TRBJ2-7, with 7 bases that match TRBD1. This CDR3 is built from 15 residues. The ends lost 3 bases at V and 0 bases at J; junction bases unmatched: 5. CDR1 and CDR2 (germline): ENHRY, SYGVKD. CDR3 amino acids: CAISEQGTSSYEQYF. The DNA for the CDR3 is TGTGCCATCAGTGAACAGGGGACAAGCTCCTACGAGCAGTACTTC.

This rearrangement joins TRBV19 to TRBJ1-1; no reliable D call. Between the trimmed V and J ends, which lost 7 bases and 2 bases, there was a span of 11 bases. The CDR3 totals 13 residues. Germline V lookup: CDR1 LNHDA, CDR2 SQIVND (reference sequence). The CDR3 nucleotides are TGTGCCAGTAAACCCCAACTAAACACTGAAGCTTTCTTT. Encoded protein: CASKPQLNTEAFF.

The chain links TRBV6-4 to TRBJ2-5; the D is unclear. CDR3 length: 15 residues. V lost 4 bases to trimming and J lost 5 bases, with 17 bases between them. Germline assignment: CDR1 MRHNA and CDR2 SNTAGT. This chain's CDR3 is CASSASGAHGETQYF. CDR3 nucleotides: TGTGCCAGCAGTGCCAGTGGAGCCCATGGGGAGACCCAGTACTTC.

The sample holds a few counts of this clone. The J gene is TRBJ2-5, the V gene TRBV5-1, with D possibly TRBD1 on 6 matching bases. Germline-derived CDR1 and CDR2 are SGHRS and YFSETQ. This CDR3 contains 18 residues. The V end was cut by 0 bases, the J end by 4 bases, with 22 bases between. The CDR3 DNA is TGCGCCAGCAGCTTGGTTTTCCAAACGACAGGCGCAAGAGAGACCCAGTACTTC. Its protein is CASSLVFQTTGARETQYF.

This clone has ten or more counts. This rearrangement joins TRBV5-6 to TRBJ2-1, with D perhaps matching TRBD1 (7 bases). CDR1 and CDR2 (germline): SGHDT, YYEEEE. V lost 0 bases and J lost 3, with 13 bases in between. This CDR3 has 16 amino acids. The CDR3 is CASSLERGTDYNEQFF. DNA of the CDR3: TGTGCCAGCAGCTTGGAACGCGGGACAGACTACAATGAGCAGTTCTTC.

The chain uses TRBV24-1 and TRBJ1-1, with D tentatively TRBD1 (5 bases). This CDR3 comprises 12 residues. CDR1 and CDR2 from the germline V gene are KGHDR and SFDVKD. Between the trimmed V and J ends, which lost 4 bases and 8 bases, there was a span of 10 bases. The CDR3 here is CATSDQGYEAFF. CDR3 DNA: TGTGCCACCAGTGACCAGGGCTACGAAGCTTTCTTT.

CDR3 DNA sequence: TGCAGCGTTGAAGAGCAGGGTGAAAACACCATATATTTT. Protein sequence: CSVEEQGENTIYF. This chain joins TRBV29-1 and TRBJ1-3, with D possibly being TRBD1 (5 bases). The CDR3 is 13 residues long. The V and J ends lost 0 bases and 6 bases respectively, with 9 bases between them. The germline gives CDR1 SQVTM, CDR2 ANQGSEA.

This rearrangement joins TRBV14 to TRBJ1-2; TRBD1 is a possible D gene (5 bases). CDR1 SGHDN and CDR2 FVKESK come from the germline V gene. This CDR3 has 15 residues. V was clipped by 0 bases and J by 5 bases, with 13 bases between them. The CDR3 region is CASSQDPARAYGYTF. The CDR3 DNA follows: TGTGCCAGCAGCCAAGATCCGGCCAGGGCGTATGGCTACACCTTC.

The chain links TRBV7-2 to TRBJ1-6; TRBD1 agrees at 7 bases. Losses at the gene ends were 7 bases for V and 9 bases for J; bases not matched to a gene: 15. Germline CDR1 SGHTA, CDR2 FQGNSA. The CDR3 is made up of 16 amino acids. DNA of the CDR3: TGTGCCAGCAACATGAGAGGGACAGCAGGCGGTTCACCCCTCCACTTT. It codes for CASNMRGTAGGSPLHF. Together with reference TRBV7-2 and TRBJ1-6, the CDR3 gives the full variable domain: GAGVSQSPSNKVTEKGKDVELRCDPISGHTALYWYRQSLGQGLEFLIYFQGNSAPDKSGLPSDRFSAERTGGSVSTLTIQRTQQEDSAVYLCASNMRGTAGGSPLHFGNGTRLTVT.

This clone was picked up a small number of times. The V call is TRBV6-5, the J call TRBJ2-7; D perhaps matches TRBD2 (7 bases). Germline loops: CDR1 MNHEY, CDR2 SVGAGI. The CDR3 is 16 amino acids. V shed 0 bases and J shed 3 bases, with 15 bases lying between them. The CDR3 coding sequence is TGTGCCAGCAGTTACTCTTTCGGGGGGCGACTCTACGAGCAGTACTTC. Its protein is CASSYSFGGRLYEQYF.

The CDR3 reads CASSSGGAGEKLFF. The CDR3 region has the DNA TGTGCCAGCAGTTCAGGAGGGGCGGGTGAAAAACTGTTTTTT. The rearrangement uses TRBV28 and TRBJ1-4, with D perhaps TRBD1 (5 bases). V was trimmed by 4 bases and J by 7 bases, leaving 13 bases between them. The CDR3 has 14 residues. Germline V gene lookup returns CDR1 MDHEN and CDR2 SYDVKM.

This chain joins TRBV2 and TRBJ1-1, with D possibly matching TRBD1 (5 bases). The CDR3 length is 15 residues. CDR1 is SNHLY, CDR2 FYNNEI, per germline. Trimming left V 5 bases short and J 5 bases short, with 18 bases between. As DNA, the CDR3 is TGTGCCAGCAGTAAAGGGACCCCGGGAAGGACTGAAGCTTTCTTT. Translation gives CASSKGTPGRTEAFF.

V is TRBV11-2 and J is TRBJ2-2; D not resolved. Germline V CDR1 and CDR2: SGHAT, FQNNGV. The CDR3 sequence is 15 residues long. V lost 1 base, J lost 4 bases, and 10 bases lay in between. The CDR3 sequence is CASSLVSFGTGELFF. CDR3 bases: TGTGCCAGCAGCTTAGTTAGTTTCGGCACCGGGGAGCTGTTTTTT.